One TCR beta chain is described in this entry. The V gene's germline CDR1 is SGHTA and CDR2 FQGNSA. This CDR3 has 14 residues. Trimming cost V 0 bases and J 7 bases, with 13 bases left between them. These data belong to a study of blood T cell repertoires in COVID-19. Study context: Sources were T cells, B-cell-depleted T cells, or PBMCs; the material itself was cDNA or gDNA.

Repertoires were generated with immunoSEQ multiplex PCR, while TCRdb's copy carries only in-frame clones and drops some. This sample carries over 400,000 clones, roughly nine tenths of them seen once, and the ten largest clones take roughly 8%. The chain uses TRBV7-2 and TRBJ2-7; D is undetermined. The sample was peripheral blood. The receptor comes from a woman aged 45-59 years with COVID-19, enrolled during active disease. CDR3 protein: CASSLAPQTGEQYF. CDR3 in DNA: TGTGCCAGCAGCTTAGCCCCCCAGACCGGGGAGCAGTACTTC.